This is a list of T cell receptor beta chains from one sample in a study of PD-1 blockade in classical Hodgkin lymphoma. Sequencing used immunoSEQ multiplex PCR; TCRdb keeps in-frame clones, though not all of them. The sample lists about 97,000 clones, around four fifths seen once, with 9% to 15% in the top ten. The material was peripheral blood mononuclear cells (PBMCs), obtained at baseline. The receptors shown here come from a human donor with classical Hodgkin lymphoma. Both conserved end residues are part of each CDR3. Fields, in order: V gene, J gene, CDR3 protein.

TRBV6-6	TRBJ1-2	CASSYFRGQGGYTF
TRBV19	TRBJ1-5	CASSIGQYQPQHF
TRBV5-5	TRBJ1-5	CASSFISGTGDQPQHF
TRBV4-1	TRBJ1-1	CASSQMGAGTNTEAFF
TRBV5-1	TRBJ2-5	CASSLASVIRETQYF
TRBV7-3	TRBJ2-1	CASSLEGLAYNEQFF
TRBV7-9	TRBJ1-1	CASSITGGTEAFF
TRBV5-1	TRBJ1-2	CASSMRVPPGDGYTF
TRBV18	TRBJ2-2	CASSAQGPTGELFF
TRBV6-1	TRBJ2-1	CASTGTSGYNEQFF
TRBV11-2	TRBJ2-5	CASSPGETQYF
TRBV5-1	TRBJ2-3	CASSLQGRSTDTQYF
TRBV21-1	TRBJ2-7	CASSKRQGLGSYEQYF
TRBV5-1	TRBJ2-6	CASSWRQGSSGANVLTF
TRBV25-1	TRBJ1-6	CASSPRGPRSPLHF
TRBV28	TRBJ2-3	CPRGVGSTDTQYF
TRBV25-1	TRBJ1-2	CASSDPFRGYTF
TRBV2	TRBJ2-1	CASRARLAGGSDEQFF
TRBV11-2	TRBJ2-2	CASAFRWPVRGENTGELFF
TRBV21-1	TRBJ2-1	CASSKVAGGGEQFF
TRBV7-2	TRBJ2-3	CASSPQGGRTDTQYF
TRBV5-1	TRBJ1-4	CASSLGTGWEKLFF
TRBV7-9	TRBJ2-3	CASSLAVSTDTQYF
TRBV11-2	TRBJ1-2	CASSPTGGRSVGYTF
TRBV29-1	TRBJ2-7	CSVAGLAGGTGYEQYF
TRBV19	TRBJ1-1	CASSIWDSARNTEAFF
TRBV6-1	TRBJ1-5	CASSEDRGRYQPQHF
TRBV4-2	TRBJ2-5	CASSRQGSGETQYF
TRBV2	TRBJ2-2	CASRSGQANTGELFF
TRBV28	TRBJ1-5	CASSFYWGARQPQHF
TRBV7-2	TRBJ1-1	CASSLGQGAVDTEAFF
TRBV7-3	TRBJ2-5	CASSLRGRKETQYF
TRBV4-3	TRBJ2-7	CASSRTGGTGEQYF
TRBV5-8	TRBJ2-3	CASSFSMDTQYF
TRBV4-3	TRBJ2-6	CASSQGLTGANVLTF
TRBV5-4	TRBJ1-5	CASSLEGSNQPQHF
TRBV28	TRBJ2-7	CASTGGGNEQYF
TRBV7-9	TRBJ2-1	CASSFPGVSSYNEQFF
TRBV9	TRBJ2-1	CASSVASGSVEQFF
TRBV5-4	TRBJ2-3	CASSLYDSRDTQYF
TRBV12-5	TRBJ2-5	CASGPSPGQGGTQYF
TRBV30	TRBJ2-2	CAWSVNGELFF
TRBV5-4	TRBJ2-7	CASQREALYEQYF
TRBV6-1	TRBJ1-2	CASTQSGGGYTF
TRBV2	TRBJ1-1	CASTVQGNTEAFF
TRBV7-3	TRBJ1-1	CASSLMGLGTEAFF
TRBV5-1	TRBJ1-2	CASRMGSDGVRGPTYGYTF
TRBV5-1	TRBJ1-3	CASSAGQGGNTIYF
TRBV7-2	TRBJ2-7	CASSFGRAGGEQYF